What follows describes a single TCR beta chain. The antigen remains unidentified. Patients chosen for sequencing had CD8+CD57+ cells that had expanded, as shown by flow cytometry. When blood sampling took place, the patients had received no therapy. This specimen comes from a study of CD8+CD57+ T cells in acquired aplastic anemia. About the research overall: Sorted cells (CD4+ and CD8+) yielded DNA amounts that averaged around 3.1 ug. General observations from the study: Patients and controls shared just under 30 CD8+ CDR3 sequences. Patients versus controls showed no significant CD8+ Simpson's diversity difference.

Profiling that covered TCR beta VDJ and CDR3 relied on genomic DNA as its template. MiXCR was run by TCRdb on the reads, yielding one entry per CDR3 protein. The sample lists more than 250,000 distinct CDR3 sequences, 65% to 90% seen once, with 40% to 55% in the top ten. The specimen was sorted CD4+, CD8+, or CD8+CD57+ T cells (not recorded which) from PBMCs. This receptor was obtained from a human donor with aplastic anemia.

CDR3 bases: TGTGCCAGCAGTGTAAGAGATACGCAGTATTTT. Translation: CASSVRDTQYF. The V and J genes are TRBV2 and TRBJ2-3; the D is unclear. Germline assignment: CDR1 SNHLY and CDR2 FYNNEI. There are 11 residues in the CDR3. Trimming took off 4 bases at V and 5 bases at J, with 4 bases between the two ends.